The 17 T cell receptor beta chains reported below all come from one sample, sequenced in a study of T cell repertoires in cytomegalovirus infection. One entry per CDR3 protein results from TCRdb running MiXCR on the reads. The sample has some 500,000 distinct CDR3 sequences, roughly a third seen once. What these receptors recognize is not known. This material consisted of cultured PBMCs, taken from culture after CMV antigen stimulation. Every receptor here comes from a human donor in good health (CMV status not recorded). Some clones in this sample may be carry-over from other donors' samples.

This clonotype occurred many times. The chain links TRBV7-2 to TRBJ2-1; 7 nucleotides agree with TRBD2. CDR1 and CDR2 from the germline V gene are SGHTA and FQGNSA. This CDR3 spans 13 amino acids. Unmatched junction bases numbered 3, after V lost 6 bases and J lost 4 bases. CDR3 in DNA: TGTGCCAGCAGGACTAGCAGATACAATGAGCAGTTCTTC. This codes for CASRTSRYNEQFF.

This clonotype was found many times. This rearrangement joins TRBV7-2 to TRBJ2-3; 8 nucleotides align to TRBD2. Germline trimming cut 1 base from V and 7 bases from J; bases unmatched to any gene: 7. Germline V gene lookup returns CDR1 SGHTA and CDR2 FQGNSA. The CDR3 has 15 amino acids. CDR3 region: CASSLGSGTRNTQYF. The CDR3 DNA sequence: TGTGCCAGCAGCTTAGGTAGCGGGACGAGGAATACGCAGTATTTT.

Here the CDR3 DNA reads TGTGCCAGCAGTGTTGCTAGCGGAAGCTCCTACGAGCAGTACTTC. Residues: CASSVASGSSYEQYF. The chain is built from TRBV25-1 and TRBJ2-7; 7 bases are a match to TRBD2. V gave up 4 bases and J gave up 0 bases; unmatched junction bases: 6. The CDR3 contains 15 residues. The germline V gene has CDR1 MGHDK and CDR2 SYGVNS.

This clonotype occurred many times. The chain combines TRBV7-8 with TRBJ2-7, with D possibly TRBD1 on 6 matching bases. The CDR3 sequence is 15 residues long. Trimming removed 5 bases from V and 8 bases from J, with 22 bases in between. Germline values: CDR1 SGHVS, CDR2 FQNEAQ. In DNA form, the CDR3 reads TGTGCCAGCAGCACCCGCAGGGGCTCTTTTGTGCAGCAGTACTTC. Residues: CASSTRRGSFVQQYF.

The rearrangement links TRBV18 to TRBJ1-2, with D possibly TRBD1 on 5 matching bases. The CDR3 has 15 residues. Germline V gives CDR1 KGHSH, CDR2 LQKENI. Trimming took 0 bases from V and 0 from J, leaving 8 bases between them. This CDR3 reads CASSPPGATNYGYTF. In nucleotides, the CDR3 is TGTGCCAGCTCACCACCCGGGGCAACTAACTATGGCTACACCTTC.

At least ten counts were recorded for this clonotype. The rearrangement joins TRBV7-8 to TRBJ2-1; perhaps TRBD1 as D (6 bases). There are 14 residues in the CDR3. Trimming took 2 bases from V and 7 from J, leaving 12 bases between them. CDR1 is SGHVS, CDR2 FQNEAQ, per germline. The CDR3 sequence: CASSLSTGSNEQFF. CDR3 in DNA: TGTGCCAGCAGCTTATCAACAGGGTCAAATGAGCAGTTCTTC.

This clonotype has a count of ten or more. This sequence joins TRBV10-2 and TRBJ2-5; TRBD2 matches at 10 bases. Germline CDR1 WSHSY, CDR2 SAAADI. The ends lost 6 bases at V and 5 bases at J; junction bases unmatched: 3. This CDR3 region has 13 residues. The CDR3 DNA reads TGCGCCAGCAGGCTAGCGGGAGAGGAGACCCAGTACTTC. It yields the protein CASRLAGEETQYF.

The CDR3, as DNA: TGCAGCGTCAATGGGGTAGCGGAGCTCTCCTACAATGAGCAGTTCTTC. It translates to CSVNGVAELSYNEQFF. V usage is TRBV29-1 and J usage is TRBJ2-1, with D possibly TRBD2 on 6 matching bases. Germline loops: CDR1 SQVTM, CDR2 ANQGSEA. This CDR3 is built from 16 residues. Trimming pared 6 bases from V and 0 bases from J, leaving 18 bases between.

This chain joins TRBV9 and TRBJ2-3, with 7 bases lining up with TRBD2. CDR1 and CDR2 (germline): SGDLS, YYNGEE. The CDR3 is 15 residues long. Trimming removed 5 bases from V and 1 base from J; junction bases left unmatched: 7. CDR3 sequence (DNA): TGTGCCAGCAGTCGAATAGCGGGTGGCACAGATACGCAGTATTTT. Amino acid sequence: CASSRIAGGTDTQYF.

This clonotype has only a few counts. The chain carries TRBV20-1 and TRBJ2-3; 7 bases match TRBD2. V dropped 6 bases and J dropped 5; count of bases not matched to a gene: 2. This CDR3 has 11 amino acids. Germline V gives CDR1 DFQATT, CDR2 SNEGSKA (reference sequence). CDR3 in amino acids: CSAVAGDTQYF. The CDR3 DNA reads as TGCAGTGCGGTAGCGGGAGATACGCAGTATTTT.

The chain uses TRBV7-2 and TRBJ2-1, with 12 nucleotides matching TRBD2. Germline loops: CDR1 SGHTA, CDR2 FQGNSA. The CDR3 is made up of 15 amino acids. V dropped 5 bases and J dropped 8; count of bases not matched to a gene: 7. CDR3 protein: CASSDLAGGLDEQFF. Here the CDR3 DNA reads TGTGCCAGCAGCGATCTAGCGGGAGGGCTAGATGAGCAGTTCTTC.

The rearrangement links TRBV4-3 to TRBJ2-1; 8 bases match TRBD2. Germline V lookup: CDR1 LGHNA, CDR2 YSLEER. The CDR3 runs 15 residues. With V trimmed by 0 bases and J by 6 bases, 4 bases remained unmatched. CDR3 DNA: TGCGCCAGCAGCCAAGAAAGCGGGGGTTTCAATGAGCAGTTCTTC. Its translation is CASSQESGGFNEQFF.

This chain links TRBV6-2 or TRBV6-3 with TRBJ2-6; 9 nucleotides align to TRBD2. Trimming removed 0 bases from V and 0 bases from J; junction bases left unmatched: 9. Germline-derived CDR1 and CDR2 are MNHEY and SVGEGT. The CDR3 sequence is 20 residues long. The CDR3 loop is CASSYSPSGTDFSGANVLTF. The DNA of the CDR3 is TGTGCCAGCAGTTACTCCCCTAGCGGGACCGATTTCTCTGGGGCCAACGTCCTGACTTTC.

The chain links TRBV28 to TRBJ2-7; a weak D match, TRBD1 (5 bases). Germline CDR1 reads MDHEN; CDR2 reads SYDVKM. V lost 2 bases to trimming and J lost 4 bases, with 15 bases between them. The CDR3 has 15 residues. CDR3: CASSLDNRFIYEQYF. CDR3 coding DNA: TGTGCCAGCAGTTTAGATAACAGGTTTATTTACGAGCAGTACTTC.

The DNA for the CDR3 is TGTGCCAGCAGCCCCCGAGTTGAGCAGTTCTTC. Its translation: CASSPRVEQFF. This chain uses TRBV6-2 or TRBV6-3 with TRBJ2-1; no definite D call. The CDR3 spans 11 residues. Germline V CDR1 and CDR2: MNHEY, SVGEGT. V dropped 6 bases and J dropped 9 bases, with 9 bases sitting between them.

This clonotype was detected only a few times. CDR3 region: CASSLPGLISGNTIYF. The CDR3 nucleotides read TGTGCCAGCAGTCTCCCGGGGCTGATCTCTGGAAACACCATATATTTT. The genes are TRBV28 and TRBJ1-3; weak D call: TRBD1 (5 bases). The CDR3 spans 16 residues. From germline, CDR1 is MDHEN and CDR2 SYDVKM. V was clipped by 5 bases and J by 0 bases, with 14 bases between them.

V gene TRBV7-6 combines with J gene TRBJ2-7, with 10 bases that match TRBD2. Looked up from germline, CDR1 is SGHVS and CDR2 is FNYEAQ. The length of the CDR3 is 18 residues. The ends lost 0 bases at V and 2 bases at J; junction bases unmatched: 10. The CDR3 sequence is CASSLATASGSQTYEQYF. CDR3 nucleotide sequence: TGTGCCAGCAGCTTAGCGACGGCTAGCGGGAGCCAGACCTACGAGCAGTACTTC. The whole variable domain, remainder taken from reference TRBV7-6 and TRBJ2-7, is GAGVSQSPRYKVTKRGQDVALRCDPISGHVSLYWYRQALGQGPEFLTYFNYEAQQDKSGLPNDRFSAERPEGSISTLTIQRTEQRDSAMYRCASSLATASGSQTYEQYFGPGTRLTVT.